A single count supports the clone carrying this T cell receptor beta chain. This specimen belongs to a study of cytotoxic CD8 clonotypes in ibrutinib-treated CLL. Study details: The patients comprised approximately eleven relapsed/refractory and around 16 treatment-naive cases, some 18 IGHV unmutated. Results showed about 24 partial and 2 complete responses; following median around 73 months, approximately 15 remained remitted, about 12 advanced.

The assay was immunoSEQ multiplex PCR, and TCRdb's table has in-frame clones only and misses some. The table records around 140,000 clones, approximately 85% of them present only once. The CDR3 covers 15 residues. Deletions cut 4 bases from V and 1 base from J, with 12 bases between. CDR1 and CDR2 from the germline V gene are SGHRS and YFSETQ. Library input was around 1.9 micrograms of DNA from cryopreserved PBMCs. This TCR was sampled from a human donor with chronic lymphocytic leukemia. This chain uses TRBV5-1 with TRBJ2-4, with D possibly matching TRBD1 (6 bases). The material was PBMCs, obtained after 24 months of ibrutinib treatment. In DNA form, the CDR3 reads TGCGCCAGCAGCCTTGGACAGACGGCCAAAAACATTCAGTACTTC. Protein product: CASSLGQTAKNIQYF.